This entry features one T cell receptor (beta chain) sequence. The data originate from a study of cytomegalovirus exposure and HLA in healthy donors. Donors were ostensibly healthy at sampling, although undocumented immune exposures were probable. Both 60 Vbeta primers and 13 Jbeta primers went into the PCR. Using immunoSEQ multiplex PCR, the repertoire was profiled, and TCRdb retains in-frame clones only, with some absent. This sample has some 150,000 clones; 82% occur once, and the top ten carry about 3.4%. Sequenced: PBMCs. This TCR was recovered from a man aged 18 to 29 in good health and CMV-seropositive.

CDR3 sequence: CASSQDGLGHTGELFF. CDR3 bases: TGCGCCAGCAGCCAAGATGGGCTGGGTCACACCGGGGAGCTGTTTTTT. The J gene is TRBJ2-2, the V gene TRBV4-1; D not resolved. V lost 0 bases and J lost 3, with 11 bases in between. The CDR3 consists of 16 residues. Per the germline V gene, CDR1 is MGHRA and CDR2 is YSYEKL.